What follows describes a single T cell receptor (beta chain). Antigen specificity is unknown. This specimen belongs to a study of graft-versus-host responses after intestinal transplantation. Germline V CDR1 and CDR2: MNHEY, SMNVEV (reference sequence). This CDR3 is 15 amino acids long. V was shortened by 5 bases and J by 11 bases, with 22 bases between the two germline ends. Study-level points and caveats: Researchers found GvH clones in recipient marrow, and some showed up first in ileum or blood.

Measured with immunoSEQ multiplex PCR; TCRdb has only the in-frame clones, and not every one. The sample records 39,000 or so clones, about 93% being singletons. The sequencing used unstimulated CD8+ T cells sorted from spleen or lymph node cells, collected before transplant. The chain recombines TRBV27 with TRBJ1-5; D unresolved. The clonotype originates from a human donor who was the organ donor for an intestinal transplant. DNA for the CDR3: TGTGCCAGCAGTCCCGGCGGCAGGTCCTCAGGAGCCCAGCATTTT. The encoded protein is CASSPGGRSSGAQHF.